This TCR beta chain was sequenced during a study of Graves' ophthalmopathy and Graves' hyperthyroidism. Overall study context: Hyperthyroidism showing no ophthalmopathy within 18 months of follow-up was stable. Findings and limits, study-wide: A 13-signature model separated ophthalmopathy from stable hyperthyroidism, 87.88% sensitivity, just over 80% specificity.

Eligible hyperthyroidism cases comprised new diagnoses of under 2 months' duration in individuals aged 18 to 65. Patients were excluded if they had other autoimmune diseases or uncontrolled infections, and likewise if pregnancy or lactation applied. This clonotype was recorded at least ten times. Its antigen is as yet unknown. The CDR3 has 13 residues. V was shortened by 5 bases and J by 0 bases, with 10 bases between the two germline ends. The germline V gene encodes CDR1 SQVTM and CDR2 ANQGSEA. Amplification of the TCR beta CDR3 regions used RNA transcripts (as template). Investigators did first-round RT-PCR with HTBI primers, then second-round multiplex PCR. TCRdb re-called the multiplex PCR reads with MiXCR, one entry per CDR3 protein. The table includes over a million distinct CDR3 sequences, about two fifths detected once.

The chain carries TRBV29-1 and TRBJ1-1; no reliable D call. The receptor was isolated from an adult man with Graves' hyperthyroidism. The sample was peripheral blood or thyroid tissue (not recorded which). The CDR3 is CSVRGQLNTEAFF. The CDR3 nucleotides are TGCAGCGTTCGTGGGCAGCTGAACACTGAAGCTTTCTTT.